The TCR beta chain described here comes from a study of T cells after yellow fever vaccination. Broader study findings: Some clonotypes were seen in both the CD4 and the CD8 compartments. These made up a small share and likely arose from convergent recombination. Repertoires obtained by FACS sorting could include abundant clonotypes that entered as contaminants from the bulk population. The study re-detected most primary-vaccination clones after the booster (96% CD4, 88% CD8).

From germline, CDR1 is SEHNR and CDR2 FQNEAQ (reference sequence). V was cut by 8 bases and J by 3 bases, with 15 bases left in between. The CDR3 has 14 residues. 5'RACE template switching produced TCR cDNA carrying a universal primer site and UMIs. TCRdb reanalysed the 5' RACE reads using MiXCR and keeps one entry per CDR3 protein. The repertoire has about 550,000 distinct CDR3 sequences, 15% to 20% of them found once; the top ten carry 13% to 15%. Remarks on this clonotype: Its antigen is not identified.

Sequenced here: PBMCs, sampled 15 days after the yellow fever booster vaccination. This TCR derives from a young man who received the YFV17D yellow fever vaccine. V gene TRBV7-9 combines with J gene TRBJ2-3, with D possibly matching TRBD2 (6 bases). This CDR3 is CASGDLATTDTQYF. DNA of the CDR3: TGTGCCAGCGGGGACTTAGCCACTACAGATACGCAGTATTTT.